This TCR beta chain is drawn from a study of blood T cell repertoires in COVID-19. Across the whole study: Sites across the United States, Italy and Spain contributed samples from acute and convalescent COVID-19. In each case, the material was cDNA or gDNA derived from T cells, B-cell-depleted T cells, or PBMCs.

Grouping used clinical history reported by participants in a survey and questionnaire. V was shortened by 5 bases and J by 3 bases, with 11 bases between the two germline ends. CDR3 length: 13 amino acids. CDR1 MNHEY and CDR2 SVGAGI come from the germline V gene. Using immunoSEQ multiplex PCR, the repertoire was profiled, and TCRdb retains in-frame clones only, with some absent. The sample yields some 300,000 clones, roughly 91% seen once. The sample comprised PBMCs or T cells enriched from blood (not recorded which). The V and J genes are TRBV6-5 and TRBJ2-7; D remains ambiguous. This sequence originates from a woman between 25 and 40 years old who had recovered from COVID-19. This CDR3 reads CASSKQINYEQYF. DNA for the CDR3: TGTGCCAGCAGTAAACAGATAAACTACGAGCAGTACTTC.